This entry is about one T cell receptor (beta chain). The assay was immunoSEQ multiplex PCR, and TCRdb's table has in-frame clones only and misses some. In the table there are about 100,000 clones, approximately 93% of which are singletons. These data are taken from a study of control samples from healthy donors and cancer patients. Germline lookup yields CDR1 MNHEY and CDR2 SMNVEV (reference sequence). V dropped 5 bases and J dropped 4; count of bases not matched to a gene: 7. The CDR3 runs to 14 residues. Sequenced sample: blood. The clonotype comes from a man aged 18 to 30 in good health. J is TRBJ1-1 and V is TRBV27, with 7 bases matching TRBD1. CDR3 amino acids: CASSPSQGGTEAFF. CDR3 DNA sequence: TGTGCCAGCAGTCCGTCCCAGGGGGGCACTGAAGCTTTCTTT.